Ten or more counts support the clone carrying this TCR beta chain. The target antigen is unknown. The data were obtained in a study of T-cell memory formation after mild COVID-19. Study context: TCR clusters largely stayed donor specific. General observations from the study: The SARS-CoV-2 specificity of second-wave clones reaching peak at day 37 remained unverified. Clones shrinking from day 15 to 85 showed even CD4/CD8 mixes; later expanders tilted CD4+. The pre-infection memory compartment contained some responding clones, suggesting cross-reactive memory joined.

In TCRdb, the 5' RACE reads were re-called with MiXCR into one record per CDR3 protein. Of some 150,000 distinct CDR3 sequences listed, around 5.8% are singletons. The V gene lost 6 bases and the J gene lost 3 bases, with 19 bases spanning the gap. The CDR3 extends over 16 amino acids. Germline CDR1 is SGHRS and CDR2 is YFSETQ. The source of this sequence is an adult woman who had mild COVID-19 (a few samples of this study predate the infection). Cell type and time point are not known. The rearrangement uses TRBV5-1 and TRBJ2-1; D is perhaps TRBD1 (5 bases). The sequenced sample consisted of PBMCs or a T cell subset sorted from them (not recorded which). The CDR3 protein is CASTATREVFYNEQFF. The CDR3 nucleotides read TGCGCCAGCACGGCGACCAGGGAAGTTTTCTACAATGAGCAGTTCTTC.